These T cell receptor beta chains were read from a single sample in a study of radiation and T cells in renal cell carcinoma. Method: immunoSEQ multiplex PCR; TCRdb's copy keeps in-frame clones and lacks some. The profile shows over 120,000 clones, 86% of them singletons. The sample here was blood, taken from a patient whose treatment included radiotherapy and nephrectomy. All receptors come from a woman aged 45-59 years with renal cell carcinoma. Each CDR3 is given without its conserved first and last residue.

J: TRBJ1-2; V: TRBV10-2; CDR3: ASSESANGYT
J: TRBJ1-1; V: TRBV7-9; CDR3: ASSPRTSGGTEAF
J: TRBJ2-1; V: TRBV7-9; CDR3: ASTETGGSYNEQF
J: TRBJ1-4; V: TRBV27; CDR3: ASSGWTGADEKLF
J: TRBJ1-1; V: TRBV28; CDR3: ASNTGNTEAF
J: TRBJ1-2; V: TRBV4-3; CDR3: ASSQEANRGHLYGYT
J: TRBJ2-5; V: TRBV15; CDR3: ATGPGLAYQETQY
J: TRBJ2-7; V: TRBV18; CDR3: ASSPGVGQNGEQY
J: TRBJ2-5; V: TRBV7-2; CDR3: ASSLELGQQY
J: TRBJ1-1; V: TRBV2; CDR3: ASRGGAGTEAF
J: TRBJ1-2; V: TRBV10-3; CDR3: AISESVTRGRNYGYT
J: TRBJ1-1; V: TRBV28; CDR3: ASSLSQRNTEAF
J: TRBJ2-2; V: TRBV4-1; CDR3: ASSQGRLEPGELF
J: TRBJ1-2; V: TRBV2; CDR3: ASSVYRQGADGYT
J: TRBJ1-2; V: TRBV6-1; CDR3: ASSETSGGDYGYT
J: TRBJ1-1; V: TRBV18; CDR3: ASSPEGWRPEAF
J: TRBJ2-5; V: TRBV15; CDR3: ATSRDSGGDETQY
J: TRBJ2-7; V: TRBV18; CDR3: ASSPPGQTEQY
J: TRBJ1-5; V: TRBV4-3; CDR3: ASSQDGWWNQPQH
J: TRBJ2-7; V: TRBV15; CDR3: ATSSRRDAGSN